This T cell receptor beta chain comes out of a study of spatial heterogeneity in lung cancer. The study's findings and limits: Tracking of tumor mutation counts was seen in expanded intratumoral alpha and beta TCR counts.

V shed 4 bases and J shed 0 bases, with 10 bases lying between them. The CDR3 is 15 residues long. Germline values: CDR1 SEHNR, CDR2 FQNEAQ (reference sequence). TCRdb re-called the 5' RACE reads with MiXCR, one entry per CDR3 protein. The sample has 24,000 or so distinct CDR3 sequences; 8.8% are singletons. This clonotype counts as medium-sized. Its antigen is still unknown. Described time point: sample taken at primary tumor resection. The sequences come from lung tumor tissue, collected at surgery. The clonotype originates from a male donor with early-stage non-small cell lung cancer. The rearrangement joins TRBV7-9 to TRBJ2-4, with D perhaps given as TRBD1 or TRBD2 (5 bases each). CDR3 bases: TGTGCCAGCAGCTGGGGGTTAGGAGCCAAAAACATTCAGTACTTC. Its translation is CASSWGLGAKNIQYF.